Here is one T cell receptor beta chain with its context. What it binds is unknown. The data stem from a study of shared clonotypes between healthy human individuals. About the research overall: Three plates each covered CD4 naive and memory; CD8 naive two, CD8 memory one.

Whole-study findings and limits: Roughly 5% of naive CD4 clonotypes were shared across four donors. Only blood was sampled, and tissue TCR repertoires likely differ from blood ones.

The repertoire was sequenced with immunoSEQ multiplex PCR; TCRdb's copy has only in-frame clones and lacks some. Among hundreds of thousands of clones, about 92% were seen once, and the ten largest hold 24%. The V gene lost 3 bases and the J gene lost 4 bases, with 4 bases spanning the gap. Germline V CDR1 and CDR2: LNHNV, YYDKDF (reference sequence). The length of the CDR3 is 12 residues. Cells designated naive CD8 were CD45RO-negative and were positively selected for CCR7, with terminally differentiated effector memory CD45RA+ cells excluded. This chain links TRBV15 with TRBJ2-1, with D uncertain. The material sequenced was naive CD8+ T cells sorted from blood. This TCR was recovered from a young man in good health. The CDR3 region has the DNA TGTGCCACCAGCAGTGTATACAATGAGCAGTTCTTC. This encodes CATSSVYNEQFF.